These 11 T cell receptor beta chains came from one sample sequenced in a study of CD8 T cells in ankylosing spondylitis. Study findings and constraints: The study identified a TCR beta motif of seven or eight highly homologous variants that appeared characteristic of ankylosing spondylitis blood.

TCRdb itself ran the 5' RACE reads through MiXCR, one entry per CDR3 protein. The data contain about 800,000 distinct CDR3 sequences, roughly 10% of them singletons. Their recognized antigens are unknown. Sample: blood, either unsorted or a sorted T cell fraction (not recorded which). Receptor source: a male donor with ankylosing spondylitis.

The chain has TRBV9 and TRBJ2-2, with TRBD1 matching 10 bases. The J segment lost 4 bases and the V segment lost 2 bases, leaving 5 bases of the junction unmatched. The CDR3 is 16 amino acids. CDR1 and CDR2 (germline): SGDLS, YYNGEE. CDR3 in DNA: TGTGCCAGCAGCGTGCTGGGACAGGGGTCCACCGGGGAGCTGTTTTTT. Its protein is CASSVLGQGSTGELFF.

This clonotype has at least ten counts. CDR3 protein: CASSLVGTSGYNEQFF. The CDR3, as DNA: TGTGCCAGCAGCTTAGTGGGGACTAGCGGATACAATGAGCAGTTCTTC. The chain combines TRBV7-2 with TRBJ2-1; 11 bases agree with TRBD2. Germline assignment: CDR1 SGHTA and CDR2 FQGNSA. The V gene end was trimmed by 1 base and the J gene end by 4 bases; junction bases not matched to a gene: 3. The CDR3 contains 16 residues.

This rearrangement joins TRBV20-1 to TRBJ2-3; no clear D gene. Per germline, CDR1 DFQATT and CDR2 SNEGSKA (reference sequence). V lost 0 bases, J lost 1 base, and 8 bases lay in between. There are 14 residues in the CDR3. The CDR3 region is CSARDRAGTDTQYF. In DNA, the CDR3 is TGCAGTGCTAGAGATCGCGCGGGCACAGATACGCAGTATTTT.

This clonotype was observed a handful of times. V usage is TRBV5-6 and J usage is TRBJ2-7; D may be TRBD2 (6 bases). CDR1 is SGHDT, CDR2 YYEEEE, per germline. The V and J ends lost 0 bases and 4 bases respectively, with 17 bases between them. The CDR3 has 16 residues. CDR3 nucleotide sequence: TGTGCCAGCAGCTTGGCCATCAAACTAGCTTCTTACGAGCAGTACTTC. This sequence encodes CASSLAIKLASYEQYF.

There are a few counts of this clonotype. For the CDR3, the DNA is TGCGCCAGCAGCCGAGGGACAGAAACAGATACGCAGTATTTT. Its protein is CASSRGTETDTQYF. This chain links TRBV5-1 with TRBJ2-3; TRBD1 agrees at 7 bases. Germline V gene data show CDR1 as SGHRS and CDR2 as YFSETQ. Trimming cost V 4 bases and J 3 bases; bases outside gene matches: 5. CDR3 length equals 14 residues. Supplemented by reference TRBV5-1 and TRBJ2-3, the full variable domain reads KAGVTQTPRYLIKTRGQQVTLSCSPISGHRSVSWYQQTPGQGLQFLFEYFSETQRNKGNFPGRFSGRQFSNSRSEMNVSTLELGDSALYLCASSRGTETDTQYFGPGTRLTVL.

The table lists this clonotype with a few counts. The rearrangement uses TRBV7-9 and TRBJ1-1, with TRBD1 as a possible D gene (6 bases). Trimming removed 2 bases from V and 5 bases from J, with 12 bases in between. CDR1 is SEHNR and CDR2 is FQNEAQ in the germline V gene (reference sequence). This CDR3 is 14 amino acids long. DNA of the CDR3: TGTGCCAGCAGCTTAACCACAGGGATTACTGAAGCTTTCTTT. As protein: CASSLTTGITEAFF.

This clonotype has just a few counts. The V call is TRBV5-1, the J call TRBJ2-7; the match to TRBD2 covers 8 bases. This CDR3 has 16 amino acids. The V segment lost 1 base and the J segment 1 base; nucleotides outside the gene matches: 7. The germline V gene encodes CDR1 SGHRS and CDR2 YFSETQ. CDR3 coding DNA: TGCGCCAGCAGCTTGTTGGCGGGAGGCCGTTCCTACGAGCAGTACTTC. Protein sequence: CASSLLAGGRSYEQYF.

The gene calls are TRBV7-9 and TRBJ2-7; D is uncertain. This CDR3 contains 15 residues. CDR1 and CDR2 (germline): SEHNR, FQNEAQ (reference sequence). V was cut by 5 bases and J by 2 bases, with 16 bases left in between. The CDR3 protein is CASSPLSYSAYEQYF. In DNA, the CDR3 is TGTGCCAGCAGCCCACTTTCTTACTCAGCCTACGAGCAGTACTTC. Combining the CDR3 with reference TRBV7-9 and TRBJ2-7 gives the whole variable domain DTGVSQNPRHKITKRGQNVTFRCDPISEHNRLYWYRQTLGQGPEFLTYFQNEAQLEKSRLLSDRFSAERPKGSFSTLEIQRTEQGDSAMYLCASSPLSYSAYEQYFGPGTRLTVT.

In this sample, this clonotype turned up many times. In DNA form, the CDR3 reads TGTGCCAGCAGCGTTCACCCGAACACTGAAGCTTTCTTT. Amino acids: CASSVHPNTEAFF. The chain has TRBV9 and TRBJ1-1; D remains ambiguous. Germline CDR1 is SGDLS and CDR2 is YYNGEE. Trimming cost V 2 bases and J 1 base, with 6 bases left between them. The CDR3 extends over 13 amino acids.

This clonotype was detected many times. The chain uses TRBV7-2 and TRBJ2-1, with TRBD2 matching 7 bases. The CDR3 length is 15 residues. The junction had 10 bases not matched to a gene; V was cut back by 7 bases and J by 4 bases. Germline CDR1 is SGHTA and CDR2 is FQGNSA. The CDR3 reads CASIPGPSGYNEQFF. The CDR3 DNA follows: TGTGCCAGCATCCCGGGTCCTAGCGGTTACAATGAGCAGTTCTTC.

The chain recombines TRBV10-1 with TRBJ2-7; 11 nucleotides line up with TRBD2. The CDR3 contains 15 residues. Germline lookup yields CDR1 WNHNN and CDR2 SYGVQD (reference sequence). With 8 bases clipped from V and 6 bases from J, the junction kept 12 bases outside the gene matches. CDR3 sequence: CASGGSGRARTEQYF. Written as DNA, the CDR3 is TGCGCCAGCGGGGGTAGCGGGAGGGCAAGGACCGAGCAGTACTTC.